This T cell receptor (beta chain) stems from a study of CD8+ T cells in alopecia areata. As the sequencing template, cDNA was produced by extracting RNA and reverse transcribing it. Some clones are missing from TCRdb's copy, which holds only in-frame ones; the method was immunoSEQ multiplex PCR. The data show about 140,000 clones, 51% seen once. Only one count was recorded for this clone. Its antigen remains unknown. Study-level points and caveats: Resident alphabeta T cells of normal skin are also sequenced in scalp samples. Especially in alopecia totalis/universalis, lesional scalp showed greater clonality than normal scalp did.

The CDR3 consists of 17 residues. V lost 7 bases, J lost 4 bases, and 13 bases stayed unmatched. CDR1 is LNHDA and CDR2 is SQIVND in the germline V gene (reference sequence). The chain recombines TRBV19 with TRBJ2-5; 12 positions agree with TRBD1. The receptor's source is a human donor with alopecia areata. The sequenced sample was CD4+ T cells sorted from blood, obtained at week 0. CDR3 bases: TGTGCCAGTACCTCAAGACGGGGACAGGGGGCTTTAGAGACCCAGTACTTC. This gives the protein CASTSRRGQGALETQYF.